This T cell receptor (beta chain) was recorded in a study of T cells in Graves' hyperthyroidism and ophthalmopathy. Germline CDR1 is MNHGY and CDR2 is SVAAGI. This CDR3 is 15 amino acids long. V was pared by 4 bases and J by 1 base, with 11 bases between. Amplification of TCR beta CDR3 regions used RNA as the template. An initial round of RT-PCR targeting the TCR CDR3 relied on the HTBI primer set. Using its own MiXCR run on the multiplex PCR reads, TCRdb lists one record per CDR3 protein. The table records around 540,000 distinct CDR3 sequences, roughly 15% of them present only once. Material: blood. The chain has TRBV6-9 and TRBJ1-3; D gene ambiguous. The source of this sequence is a young woman with Graves' ophthalmopathy. CDR3: CASSSAGNSGNTIYF. CDR3 nucleotide sequence: TGTGCCAGCAGTTCCGCCGGGAATTCTGGAAACACCATATATTTT.